These 29 T cell receptor beta chains came from one sample sequenced in a study of blood T cell repertoires in COVID-19. The protocol was immunoSEQ multiplex PCR, while the TCRdb copy is restricted to in-frame clones and leaves out a portion. The data hold 200,000 to 250,000 clones, with around nine tenths observed a single time. Sequenced input: peripheral blood. Receptors were obtained from a woman between 55 and 75 years old with acute or convalescent COVID-19.

J is TRBJ1-1 and V is TRBV10-2; TRBD1 is a possible D gene (5 bases). Trimming took off 2 bases at V and 8 bases at J, with 18 bases between the two ends. CDR3 length equals 15 residues. Germline lookup yields CDR1 WSHSY and CDR2 SAAADI. The CDR3 is CASSEVAGPGLEAFF. The CDR3 DNA sequence: TGCGCCAGCAGTGAGGTCGCGGGGCCAGGATTGGAAGCTTTCTTT.

This sequence joins TRBV5-1 and TRBJ2-5; 13 bases map to TRBD2. Germline values: CDR1 SGHRS, CDR2 YFSETQ. Trimming removed 4 bases from V and 5 bases from J; junction bases left unmatched: 8. The CDR3 contains 16 residues. CDR3: CASSLGTSGILETQYF. The CDR3 nucleotides are TGCGCCAGCAGCCTAGGGACTAGCGGGATCCTGGAGACCCAGTACTTC.

V and J are TRBV10-3 and TRBJ2-3, with 14 bases that match TRBD2. The CDR3 contains 14 residues. Germline CDR1 ENHRY, CDR2 SYGVKD. Trimming removed 10 bases from V and 3 bases from J; junction bases left unmatched: 3. The CDR3 region has the DNA TGTGCCACCGGGACTAGCGGGAGAACAGATACGCAGTATTTT. This gives the protein CATGTSGRTDTQYF.

The CDR3 loop is CSVTADRATGELFF. The CDR3 DNA follows: TGCAGCGTGACTGCGGACAGGGCCACCGGGGAGCTGTTTTTT. The chain links TRBV29-1 to TRBJ2-2; 8 positions agree with TRBD1. Losses at the gene ends were 6 bases for V and 4 bases for J; bases not matched to a gene: 7. The V gene's germline CDR1 is SQVTM and CDR2 ANQGSEA. The CDR3 has 14 amino acids.

The chain joins TRBV3-1 (or the pseudogene TRBV3-2) to TRBJ1-3; D gene unclear. Germline CDR1 is LGHDT and CDR2 is YNNKEL (reference sequence). V lost 2 bases, J lost 4 bases, and 9 bases lay in between. The CDR3 contains 14 residues. CDR3 in DNA: TGTGCCAGCAGCCAATCGGAGAAAGGAAACACCATATATTTT. Protein: CASSQSEKGNTIYF.

The chain links TRBV15 to TRBJ2-7; a weak D match, TRBD1 (6 bases). The CDR3 has 15 residues. V was shortened by 1 base and J by 2 bases, with 12 bases between the two germline ends. Germline CDR1 and CDR2: LNHNV and YYDKDF (reference sequence). Written as DNA, the CDR3 is TGTGCCACCAGCAGAGGTACAGGGATTACCTACGAGCAGTACTTC. The encoded protein is CATSRGTGITYEQYF.

This chain uses TRBV7-2 with TRBJ2-1; 8 nucleotides agree with TRBD2. The V gene's germline CDR1 is SGHTA and CDR2 FQGNSA. The CDR3 spans 15 residues. Trimming at V came to 6 bases and at J to 5 bases, leaving 9 bases not matched to a gene. The CDR3 sequence is CASRHQRGFHNEQFF. CDR3 in DNA: TGTGCCAGCAGGCATCAGCGGGGGTTCCACAATGAGCAGTTCTTC.

This clone showed up just a few times. The V call is TRBV5-1, the J call TRBJ2-1; D remains ambiguous. The V end lost 4 bases, the J end lost 7 bases, and 15 bases lay between the germline ends. Germline-derived CDR1 and CDR2 are SGHRS and YFSETQ. The CDR3 is 14 amino acids. CDR3 coding DNA: TGCGCCAGCAGCCTGGGTAGTAGTCTAAATGAGCAGTTCTTC. It translates to CASSLGSSLNEQFF.

The chain's CDR3 is CAWSVLAGSLTGELFF. CDR3 DNA: TGTGCCTGGAGTGTACTTGCGGGATCCCTCACCGGGGAGCTGTTTTTT. The genes are TRBV30 and TRBJ2-2, with a weak D call TRBD2 (6 bases). This CDR3 is 16 amino acids long. Between the trimmed V and J ends, which lost 0 bases and 4 bases, there was a span of 15 bases. Germline V gives CDR1 GTSNPN, CDR2 SVGIG (reference sequence).

With respect to this clone: This specimen includes other DNA sequences encoding the same CDR3. The chain links TRBV18 to TRBJ1-1, with D tentatively TRBD1 (6 bases). The CDR3 is 13 amino acids. Deletions cut 4 bases from V and 3 bases from J, with 9 bases between. The germline gives CDR1 KGHSH, CDR2 LQKENI. CDR3 bases: TGTGCCAGCTCACTGGACAGAGACACTGAAGCTTTCTTT. Amino acids: CASSLDRDTEAFF.

V gene TRBV28 combines with J gene TRBJ1-5; TRBD1 aligns across 7 bases. This CDR3 contains 13 residues. V dropped 7 bases and J dropped 9; count of bases not matched to a gene: 9. Germline V lookup: CDR1 MDHEN, CDR2 SYDVKM. The CDR3 reads CASMGQIFGPQHF. For the CDR3, the DNA is TGTGCCAGCATGGGACAGATTTTTGGGCCCCAGCATTTT.

This chain uses TRBV18 with TRBJ2-1; 13 positions agree with TRBD2. The V segment lost 0 bases and the J segment 2 bases; nucleotides outside the gene matches: 7. The CDR3 covers 19 residues. Germline V CDR1 and CDR2: KGHSH, LQKENI. CDR3 in amino acids: CASSPPGGLAGAAYNEQFF. The CDR3 DNA reads as TGTGCCAGCTCACCACCGGGAGGACTAGCGGGGGCCGCCTACAATGAGCAGTTCTTC. Complete variable domain (other parts from reference TRBV18 and TRBJ2-1): NAGVMQNPRHLVRRRGQEARLRCSPMKGHSHVYWYRQLPEEGLKFMVYLQKENIIDESGMPKERFSAEFPKEGPSILRIQQVVRGDSAAYFCASSPPGGLAGAAYNEQFFGPGTRLTVL.

This chain connects TRBV5-1 to TRBJ1-1; D might be TRBD1 (5 bases). Germline V CDR1 and CDR2: SGHRS, YFSETQ. The V end was cut by 0 bases, the J end by 0 bases, with 12 bases between. The CDR3 runs to 16 residues. This CDR3 is CASSLVFRGMNTEAFF. The CDR3 DNA sequence: TGCGCCAGCAGCTTGGTCTTTCGGGGGATGAACACTGAAGCTTTCTTT.

This clone occurred a few times. The J gene is TRBJ1-3, the V gene TRBV19, with no clear D. V lost 5 bases and J 2 bases, leaving 7 bases between the germline ends. The CDR3 is 13 amino acids. CDR1 is LNHDA, CDR2 SQIVND, per germline (reference sequence). In DNA, the CDR3 is TGTGCCAGTAGTGCTGGAGCTGGAAACACCATATATTTT. This sequence encodes CASSAGAGNTIYF.

This sequence joins TRBV5-1 and TRBJ2-3; TRBD2 matches at 8 bases. J lost 2 bases, V lost 0 bases, and 8 bases had no gene match. In germline, CDR1 is SGHRS, CDR2 YFSETQ. The CDR3 is made up of 17 amino acids. CDR3 loop: CASSLDGRGGITDTQYF. CDR3 DNA: TGCGCCAGCAGCTTGGACGGGCGCGGGGGGATCACAGATACGCAGTATTTT.

This chain connects TRBV3-1 (or the pseudogene TRBV3-2) to TRBJ2-1; TRBD2 agrees at 9 bases. The CDR3 totals 16 residues. CDR1 and CDR2 (germline): LGHDT, YNNKEL (reference sequence). Trimming cost V 4 bases and J 0 bases; bases outside gene matches: 4. In DNA, the CDR3 is TGTGCCAGCAGCCCACTAGCGGGCTACTCCTACAATGAGCAGTTCTTC. This encodes CASSPLAGYSYNEQFF.

This clone was seen a handful of times. The chain employs TRBV19 and TRBJ1-4; D remains ambiguous. Germline CDR1 LNHDA, CDR2 SQIVND (reference sequence). V shed 4 bases and J shed 5 bases, with 8 bases lying between them. The CDR3 spans 13 residues. The CDR3 DNA reads as TGTGCCAGTAGTAGCAGGCTAAATGAAAAACTGTTTTTT. This sequence encodes CASSSRLNEKLFF.

This clone was counted once. The same CDR3 can be traced to other DNA sequences in this sample. The V gene is TRBV7-9, the J gene TRBJ2-3; 10 nucleotides line up with TRBD2. From germline, CDR1 is SEHNR and CDR2 FQNEAQ (reference sequence). V lost 5 bases and J lost 4; bases outside the gene matches: 6. The CDR3 length is 15 residues. The CDR3 region is CASSLSGGRADTQYF. The CDR3 DNA is TGTGCCAGCAGCCTTAGCGGGGGGCGGGCAGATACGCAGTATTTT.

V and J are TRBV7-2 and TRBJ1-6; D is unclear. V lost 5 bases to trimming and J lost 4 bases, with 12 bases between them. Per the germline V gene, CDR1 is SGHTA and CDR2 is FQGNSA. This CDR3 comprises 15 residues. In DNA, the CDR3 is TGTGCCAGCAGCCCCGCTAGAAGTTATAATTCACCCCTCCACTTT. Its translation: CASSPARSYNSPLHF.

V gene TRBV7-2 combines with J gene TRBJ1-4; 7 nucleotides agree with TRBD1. J was trimmed by 6 bases and V by 1 base; bases with no gene match: 5. Germline-derived CDR1 and CDR2 are SGHTA and FQGNSA. This CDR3 has 15 residues. CDR3 loop: CASSLDYRGDEKLFF. CDR3 nucleotides: TGTGCCAGCAGCTTAGATTACAGGGGCGATGAAAAACTGTTTTTT.

The chain links TRBV19 to TRBJ1-5; possibly TRBD1 for D (6 bases). The CDR3 contains 15 residues. CDR1 is LNHDA and CDR2 is SQIVND in the germline V gene (reference sequence). V lost 10 bases to trimming and J lost 0 bases, with 16 bases between them. DNA for the CDR3: TGTGCCACCTCAACAGGGACCTATAGCAATCAGCCCCAGCATTTT. Encoded protein: CATSTGTYSNQPQHF.

This rearrangement joins TRBV18 to TRBJ2-3; TRBD2 matches at 10 bases. The CDR3 runs 14 residues. Germline V gives CDR1 KGHSH, CDR2 LQKENI. V trimming: 6 bases; J trimming: 4 bases; junction bases outside the gene matches: 4. The chain's CDR3 is CASSPGTSADTQYF. CDR3 coding DNA: TGTGCCAGCTCCCCCGGGACTAGCGCAGATACGCAGTATTTT.

Here the CDR3 reads CASSLMGGAGYTF. CDR3 sequence (DNA): TGCGCCAGCAGCCTCATGGGGGGAGCTGGCTACACCTTC. The rearrangement links TRBV4-1 to TRBJ1-2; tentative D call: TRBD1 (5 bases). This CDR3 has 13 residues. From germline, CDR1 is MGHRA and CDR2 YSYEKL. Trimming removed 4 bases from V and 7 bases from J, with 13 bases in between.

V usage is TRBV20-1 and J usage is TRBJ1-2, with D uncertain. The CDR3 is made up of 12 amino acids. Trimming removed 3 bases from V and 8 bases from J, with 13 bases in between. CDR1 is DFQATT and CDR2 is SNEGSKA in the germline V gene (reference sequence). In nucleotides, the CDR3 is TGCAGTGCTAGTCCTAGTCCCGCCGGCTACACCTTC. Residues: CSASPSPAGYTF.

This clone has only a few counts. The chain joins TRBV7-9 to TRBJ2-1; 7 bases fit TRBD2. The ends lost 7 bases at V and 4 bases at J; junction bases unmatched: 16. Germline CDR1 is SEHNR and CDR2 is FQNEAQ (reference sequence). CDR3 length equals 17 residues. CDR3 nucleotides: TGTGCCAGCACCGAAGGGCGTTCCCGGACTAGGTACAATGAGCAGTTCTTC. It specifies CASTEGRSRTRYNEQFF.

This clone showed up many times. CDR3 sequence reads: CASKRNGGYTF. The CDR3 DNA follows: TGTGCCAGCAAGCGGAATGGTGGCTACACCTTC. The V call is TRBV2, the J call TRBJ1-2, with no clear D. The CDR3 has 11 residues. The germline CDR1 and CDR2 sequences are SNHLY and FYNNEI. Deletions cut 7 bases from V and 7 bases from J, with 10 bases between.

The chain is built from TRBV15 and TRBJ2-5, with 12 bases that match TRBD1. V lost 5 bases, J lost 1 base, and 5 bases stayed unmatched. This CDR3 region has 16 residues. CDR1 is LNHNV and CDR2 is YYDKDF in the germline V gene (reference sequence). The CDR3 DNA is TGTGCCACCAGCGGGGGGACAGGGGGCGTCCAAGAGACCCAGTACTTC. Amino acid sequence: CATSGGTGGVQETQYF.

The chain is built from TRBV6-5 and TRBJ2-1; TRBD1 matches 7 bases. With 2 bases clipped from V and 5 bases from J, the junction kept 3 bases outside the gene matches. The germline V gene has CDR1 MNHEY and CDR2 SVGAGI. The CDR3 contains 14 residues. The CDR3 loop is CASSYRGLNNEQFF. For the CDR3, the DNA is TGTGCCAGCAGTTACAGGGGGCTCAACAATGAGCAGTTCTTC.

The chain uses TRBV28 and TRBJ2-3; possible D gene TRBD2, 5 bases. The V gene's germline CDR1 is MDHEN and CDR2 SYDVKM. V was pared by 2 bases and J by 2 bases, with 8 bases between. This CDR3 is built from 14 residues. The CDR3 bases are TGTGCCAGCAGTTTAGGAGGAGCCACAGATACGCAGTATTTT. Protein sequence: CASSLGGATDTQYF.